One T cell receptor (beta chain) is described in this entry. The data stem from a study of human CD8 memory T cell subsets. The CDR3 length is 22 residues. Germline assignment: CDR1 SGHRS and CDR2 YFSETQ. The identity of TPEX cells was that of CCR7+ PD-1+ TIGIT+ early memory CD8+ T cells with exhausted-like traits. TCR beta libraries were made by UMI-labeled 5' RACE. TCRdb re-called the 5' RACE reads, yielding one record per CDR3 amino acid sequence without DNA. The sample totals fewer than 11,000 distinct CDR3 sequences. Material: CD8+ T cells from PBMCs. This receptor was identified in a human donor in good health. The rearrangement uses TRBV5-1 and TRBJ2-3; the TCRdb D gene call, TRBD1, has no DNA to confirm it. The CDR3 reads CASCSLEPGQGIVFASTDTQYF.